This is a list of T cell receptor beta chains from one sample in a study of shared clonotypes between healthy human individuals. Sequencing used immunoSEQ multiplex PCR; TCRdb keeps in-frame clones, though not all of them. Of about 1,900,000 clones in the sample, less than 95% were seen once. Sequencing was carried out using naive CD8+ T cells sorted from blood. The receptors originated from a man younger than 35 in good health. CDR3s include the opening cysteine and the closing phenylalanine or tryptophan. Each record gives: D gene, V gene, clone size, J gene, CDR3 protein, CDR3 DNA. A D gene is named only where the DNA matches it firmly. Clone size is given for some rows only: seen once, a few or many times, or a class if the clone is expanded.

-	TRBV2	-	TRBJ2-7	CASSLITGSSYEQYF	TGTGCCAGCAGCCTTATAACAGGGTCTTCCTACGAGCAGTACTTC
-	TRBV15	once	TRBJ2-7	CATSTAGGRDEQYF	TGTGCCACCAGCACAGCAGGGGGGAGGGACGAGCAGTACTTC
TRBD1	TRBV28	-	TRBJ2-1	CASSGQAAYNEQFF	TGTGCCAGCAGCGGACAGGCGGCCTACAATGAGCAGTTCTTC
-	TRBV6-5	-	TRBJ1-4	CASSYLPGTEKLFF	TGTGCCAGCAGCTACTTGCCAGGGACGGAAAAACTGTTTTTT
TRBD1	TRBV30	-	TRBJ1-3	CAWSGTGEYSGNTIYF	TGTGCCTGGAGTGGGACAGGGGAATACTCTGGAAACACCATATATTTT
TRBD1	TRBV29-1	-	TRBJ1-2	CSVEDRGAGCYTF	TGCAGCGTAGAGGACAGGGGCGCAGGATGCTACACCTTC
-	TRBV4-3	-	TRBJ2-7	CASSQGAGTDSYEQYF	TGCGCCAGCAGCCAAGGGGCGGGAACCGACTCCTACGAGCAGTACTTC
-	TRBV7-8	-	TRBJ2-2	CASSGISTGELFF	TGTGCCAGCAGCGGTATATCGACCGGGGAGCTGTTTTTT
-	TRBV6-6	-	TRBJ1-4	CASSIRGDERELFF	TGTGCCAGCAGTATAAGGGGCGACGAGCGGGAACTGTTTTTT
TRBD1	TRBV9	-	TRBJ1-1	CASRAGTGRDTEAFF	TGTGCCAGCAGAGCCGGGACAGGGCGGGACACTGAAGCTTTCTTT
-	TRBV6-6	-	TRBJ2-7	CASSYGNEGSSYEQYF	TGTGCCAGCAGTTATGGGAACGAGGGTAGCTCCTACGAGCAGTACTTC
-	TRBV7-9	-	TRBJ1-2	CASSSQGLATSYTF	TGTGCCAGCAGCTCCCAGGGACTCGCCACAAGCTACACCTTC
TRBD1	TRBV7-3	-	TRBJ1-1	CASSLGLTGATEAFF	TGTGCCAGCAGCTTAGGGTTGACAGGGGCCACTGAAGCTTTCTTT
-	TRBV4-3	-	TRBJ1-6	CASSPDPLGNSPLHF	TGCGCCAGCAGCCCGGACCCTTTGGGCAATTCACCCCTCCACTTT
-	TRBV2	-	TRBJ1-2	CASIHVEGYGYTF	TGTGCCAGCATCCATGTAGAAGGGTATGGCTACACCTTC
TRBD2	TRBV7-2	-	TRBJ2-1	CASSWTRGGRDNEQFF	TGTGCCAGCAGCTGGACCCGGGGCGGGAGGGACAATGAGCAGTTCTTC
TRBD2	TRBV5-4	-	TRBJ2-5	CASSRTAGERIETQYF	TGTGCCAGCAGCCGAACAGCGGGAGAGCGGATAGAGACCCAGTACTTC
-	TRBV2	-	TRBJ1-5	CASSVIDRKSQPQHF	TGTGCCAGCAGTGTTATTGATAGGAAAAGTCAGCCCCAGCATTTT
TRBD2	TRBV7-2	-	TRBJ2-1	CASSGIGLAYEQFF	TGTGCCAGCTCCGGGATCGGACTAGCCTATGAGCAGTTCTTC
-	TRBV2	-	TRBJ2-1	CASRDTTEQFF	TGTGCCAGCAGGGATACTACGGAGCAGTTCTTC
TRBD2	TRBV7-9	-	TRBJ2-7	CASSLEASGPSYEQYF	TGTGCCAGCAGCTTAGAGGCTAGCGGGCCCTCCTACGAGCAGTACTTC
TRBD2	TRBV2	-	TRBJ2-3	CATLDPGLAGGPESDTQYF	TGTGCCACCCTGGATCCGGGACTAGCGGGGGGGCCCGAGTCAGATACGCAGTATTTT
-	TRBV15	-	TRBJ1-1	CATSRGNEGTNTEAFF	TGTGCCACCAGCAGAGGGAATGAGGGTACGAACACTGAAGCTTTCTTT
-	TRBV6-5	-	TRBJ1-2	CASSYSEGGGYTF	TGTGCCAGCAGTTACTCGGAGGGCGGTGGCTACACCTTC
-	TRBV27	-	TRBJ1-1	CASSPGGGNTEAFF	TGTGCCAGCAGTCCCGGGGGAGGGAACACTGAAGCTTTCTTT
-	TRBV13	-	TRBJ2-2	CASSQLTTTGELFF	TGTGCCAGCAGCCAACTTACGACCACCGGGGAGCTGTTTTTT
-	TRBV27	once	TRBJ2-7	CASSPLGEYEQYF	TGTGCCAGCAGTCCTCTGGGGGAATACGAGCAGTACTTC
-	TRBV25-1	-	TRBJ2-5	CASSELGLGETQYF	TGTGCCAGCAGTGAACTTGGGTTGGGAGAGACCCAGTACTTC
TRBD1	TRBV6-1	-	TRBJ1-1	CARGQGATEAFF	TGTGCCAGAGGACAGGGGGCAACTGAAGCTTTCTTT
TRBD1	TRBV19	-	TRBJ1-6	CASSILGQGAPPLHF	TGTGCCAGTAGTATACTGGGGCAGGGGGCTCCACCCCTCCACTTT
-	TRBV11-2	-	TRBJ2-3	CASSRTAQLDRTDTQYF	TGTGCCAGCAGCCGGACCGCCCAACTAGACCGCACAGATACGCAGTATTTT
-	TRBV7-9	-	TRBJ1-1	CASSSSGEKTEAFF	TGTGCCAGCAGCTCCAGTGGGGAAAAAACTGAAGCTTTCTTT
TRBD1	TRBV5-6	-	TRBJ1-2	CASSFGQALYGYTF	TGTGCCAGCAGCTTCGGACAGGCTCTCTATGGCTACACCTTC
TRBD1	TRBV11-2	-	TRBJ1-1	CASSLGRGPNTEAFF	TGTGCCAGCAGCTTAGGCAGGGGGCCCAACACTGAAGCTTTCTTT
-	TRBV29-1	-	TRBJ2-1	CSVETAGRYNEQFF	TGCAGCGTTGAAACGGCCGGTCGATACAATGAGCAGTTCTTC
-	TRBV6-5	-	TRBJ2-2	CASSAGDTGELFF	TGTGCCAGCAGTGCTGGTGACACCGGGGAGCTGTTTTTT
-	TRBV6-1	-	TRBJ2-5	CASSEDIDPLQETQYF	TGTGCCAGCAGTGAAGACATCGATCCCCTCCAAGAGACCCAGTACTTC
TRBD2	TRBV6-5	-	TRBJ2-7	CASSYTLAGRFGEQYF	TGTGCCAGCAGTTATACGCTAGCGGGACGTTTTGGGGAGCAGTACTTC
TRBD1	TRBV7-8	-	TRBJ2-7	CASSLGTGVWYEQYF	TGTGCCAGCAGCTTGGGGACAGGGGTTTGGTACGAGCAGTACTTC
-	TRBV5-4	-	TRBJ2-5	CASSSPWGQETQYF	TGTGCCAGCAGCAGCCCGTGGGGACAAGAGACCCAGTACTTC
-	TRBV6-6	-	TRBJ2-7	CASSSPQGNPYEQYF	TGTGCCAGCAGTTCTCCACAAGGTAACCCCTACGAGCAGTACTTC
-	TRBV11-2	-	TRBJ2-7	CASSQINDPAIYEQYF	TGCGCCAGCAGCCAAATTAATGACCCCGCGATCTACGAGCAGTACTTC
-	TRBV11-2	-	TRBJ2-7	CASSLVSLEQYF	TGTGCCAGCAGCTTAGTCTCACTCGAGCAGTACTTC
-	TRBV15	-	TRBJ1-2	CATSSGGGNGYTF	TGTGCCACCAGCAGCGGGGGAGGGAATGGCTACACCTTC